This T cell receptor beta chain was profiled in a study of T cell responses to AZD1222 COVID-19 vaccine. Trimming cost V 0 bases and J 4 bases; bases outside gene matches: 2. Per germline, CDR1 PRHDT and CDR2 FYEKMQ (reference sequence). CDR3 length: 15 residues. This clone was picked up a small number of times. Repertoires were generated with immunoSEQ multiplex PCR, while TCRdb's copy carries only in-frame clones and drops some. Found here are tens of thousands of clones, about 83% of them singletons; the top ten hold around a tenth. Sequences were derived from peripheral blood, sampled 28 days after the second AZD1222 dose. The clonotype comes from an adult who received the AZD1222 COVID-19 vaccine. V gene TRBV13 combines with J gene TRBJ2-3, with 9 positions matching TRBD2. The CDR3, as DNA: TGTGCCAGCAGCTTAGGGCAGCGGGGGGCAGATACGCAGTATTTT. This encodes CASSLGQRGADTQYF.